This T cell receptor (beta chain) was found in a study of T cells in Graves' hyperthyroidism and ophthalmopathy. Across the study: Before any treatment, at initial diagnosis, peripheral blood was collected.

The V gene lost 3 bases and the J gene lost 2 bases, with 9 bases spanning the gap. The CDR3 has 14 amino acids. At least ten counts were recorded for this clonotype. The study based diagnoses on clinical symptoms, serum thyroxine and TRAb, thyroid ultrasound and orbital computed tomography. Template material for amplifying TCR beta CDR3 regions consisted of RNA transcripts. First-round RT-PCR targeting the TCR CDR3 was performed with the HTBI primer set. TCRdb passed the multiplex PCR reads through MiXCR, listing each CDR3 protein once. The sample lists about 380,000 distinct CDR3 sequences; approximately 12% were seen once.

Source material: blood. The TCR sequence derives from a man aged 30-40 years with Graves' hyperthyroidism that later progressed to Graves' ophthalmopathy. The chain employs TRBV12-3 or TRBV12-4 and TRBJ2-3; D might be TRBD2 (5 bases). CDR3 DNA sequence: TGTGCCAGCAGTTTGATGGGAGACACAGATACGCAGTATTTT. Protein sequence: CASSLMGDTDTQYF.